This TCR beta chain was retrieved from a study of T cell changes during pregnancy in multiple sclerosis (dated by TCRdb to between 2017 and 2020). In the study overall: The study examined how the T cell repertoire changed over the course of pregnancy in women with multiple sclerosis.

The germline ends are 18 bases apart after V is trimmed by 2 bases and J by 5 bases. The CDR3 covers 16 residues, taking in both the cysteine and the phenylalanine. Only CDR3 DNA remains: 48 bases, in frame from the first base. The CDR1 and CDR2 encoded by the germline V gene are LGHNA and YSLEER. About this clone itself: Its antigen is currently not known. Qualities for individual bases were not recorded, and no much larger clone is one base off.

Libraries were constructed by the immunoSEQ multiplex PCR assay. TCRdb retrieved this table from immuneACCESS and kept in-frame rearrangements only. Not all clones are present; in checked studies, unresolved V genes account for under half, and no reason is known for the remainder. Here the sample has some 59,000 clones; roughly 87% occur a single time. About 2.5% of the sample is taken by the ten largest. The input for sequencing was peripheral blood, taken in the first trimester of pregnancy. The chain is encoded by TRBV4-3 joined to TRBJ1-1, with a weak D call of TRBD1 (6 bases match). This TCR was sampled from a female donor with multiple sclerosis, enrolled in a pregnancy study. In nucleotide form, the sequence is TGCGCCAGCAGCCAAAAAGGAACAGGGTTGAGGACTGAAGCTTTCTTT. The resulting protein is CASSQKGTGLRTEAFF.